These 23 T cell receptor beta chains were all obtained from the same sample, sequenced in a study of cytomegalovirus exposure and HLA in healthy donors. The PCR contained 60 Vbeta and 13 Jbeta primers. This table comes from immunoSEQ multiplex PCR, and its TCRdb copy is limited to in-frame clones, with some not included. The data show around 40,000 clones, with about nine tenths seen just once and 6.5% to 9.5% held by the top ten. Sequencing used PBMCs. These receptors all come from a woman between 40 and 55 years old in good health and CMV-seropositive.

The gene calls are TRBV10-3 and TRBJ2-5, with D tentatively TRBD2 (5 bases). The CDR3 is 14 residues long. Trimming stripped 3 bases from V and 5 bases from J, with 13 bases between. Germline V CDR1 and CDR2: ENHRY, SYGVKD. The CDR3 here is CAISDEGLLETQYF. Here the CDR3 DNA reads TGTGCCATCAGTGATGAGGGCCTGCTCGAGACCCAGTACTTC.

This clone showed up just a few times. The rearrangement joins TRBV6-1 to TRBJ1-3; the match to TRBD1 covers 7 bases. The CDR3 is 14 residues long. Germline CDR1 is MNHNS and CDR2 is SASEGT. Trimming at V came to 7 bases and at J to 4 bases, leaving 7 bases not matched to a gene. This CDR3 is CASTFDRVGNTIYF. Written as DNA, the CDR3 is TGTGCCAGCACCTTCGACAGGGTAGGAAACACCATATATTTT.

The CDR3 reads CASSPIRSTGGSYEQYF. DNA for the CDR3: TGTGCCAGCAGTCCCATACGATCCACAGGGGGTTCCTACGAGCAGTACTTC. The V gene is TRBV28, the J gene TRBJ2-7; TRBD1 matches 8 bases. CDR1 MDHEN and CDR2 SYDVKM come from the germline V gene. This CDR3 spans 17 amino acids. J gave up 1 base and V 5 bases, and 13 bases lay outside the gene matches. The full variable domain, rest sourced from reference TRBV28 and TRBJ2-7, is DVKVTQSSRYLVKRTGEKVFLECVQDMDHENMFWYRQDPGLGLRLIYFSYDVKMKEKGDIPEGYSVSREKKERFSLILESASTNQTSMYLCASSPIRSTGGSYEQYFGPGTRLTVT.

The sample holds one count of this clone. The chain uses TRBV11-3 and TRBJ1-2, with a tentative D call TRBD1 (6 bases). Germline loops: CDR1 SGHNT, CDR2 YENEEA. The CDR3 is made up of 12 amino acids. Trimming left V 5 bases short and J 7 bases short, with 11 bases between. CDR3 nucleotide sequence: TGTGCCAGCAGCAAACAGGGTGCTGGCTACACCTTC. Its protein is CASSKQGAGYTF. Supplemented by reference TRBV11-3 and TRBJ1-2, the full variable domain reads EAGVVQSPRYKIIEKKQPVAFWCNPISGHNTLYWYLQNLGQGPELLIRYENEEAVDDSQLPKDRFSAERLKGVDSTLKIQPAELGDSAVYLCASSKQGAGYTFGSGTRLTVV.

The V and J genes are TRBV11-2 and TRBJ2-7, with D unresolved. V was trimmed by 6 bases and J by 3 bases, leaving 6 bases between them. The CDR3 length is 11 residues. Germline CDR1 and CDR2: SGHAT and FQNNGV. The CDR3 here is CASSRSYEQYF. The CDR3 DNA is TGTGCCAGCAGTCGGAGCTACGAGCAGTACTTC.

This chain connects TRBV29-1 to TRBJ2-3; TRBD1 might be the D (6 bases). Trimming shortened V by 2 bases and J by 2 bases, and 11 bases separated the two germline ends. Germline V gene data show CDR1 as SQVTM and CDR2 as ANQGSEA. CDR3 length: 14 amino acids. The CDR3: CSVEQGGPTDTQYF. The CDR3 DNA reads TGCAGCGTTGAACAAGGGGGTCCCACAGATACGCAGTATTTT.

The genes are TRBV7-3 and TRBJ2-5, with 8 bases matching TRBD1. With V trimmed by 5 bases and J by 5 bases, 4 bases remained unmatched. This CDR3 spans 13 amino acids. Germline V lookup: CDR1 SGHTA, CDR2 FQGTGA. The DNA of the CDR3 is TGTGCCAGCAGCCCAGGGGGCGTGGAGACCCAGTACTTC. This encodes CASSPGGVETQYF.

The rearrangement joins TRBV5-4 to TRBJ2-5; TRBD1 is a possible D gene (7 bases). This CDR3 contains 13 residues. From germline, CDR1 is SGHNT and CDR2 YYREEE (reference sequence). V shed 4 bases and J shed 5 bases, with 12 bases lying between them. The CDR3 region is CASSPRGEETQYF. The CDR3 bases are TGTGCCAGCAGCCCCAGGGGGGAGGAGACCCAGTACTTC.

There are a few counts of this clone. The chain uses TRBV25-1 and TRBJ1-1, with D tentatively TRBD1 (5 bases). V lost 1 base to trimming and J lost 10 bases, with 13 bases between them. Germline V gene lookup returns CDR1 MGHDK and CDR2 SYGVNS. CDR3 length: 13 residues. The CDR3 DNA reads TGTGCCAGCAGTGAATTTGGGGGGAGCGGAGCTTTCTTT. It codes for CASSEFGGSGAFF.

This rearrangement joins TRBV25-1 to TRBJ2-7; D is unclear. In germline, CDR1 is MGHDK, CDR2 SYGVNS. The V end was cut by 0 bases, the J end by 4 bases, with 4 bases between. This CDR3 is built from 12 residues. The CDR3 DNA sequence: TGTGCCAGCAGTGAATATTCATACGAGCAGTACTTC. Residues: CASSEYSYEQYF.

This clone came up once. This chain connects TRBV29-1 to TRBJ1-1; D possibly corresponds to TRBD1 (5 bases). Trimming removed 4 bases at V and 1 base at J, with 19 bases between. The germline gives CDR1 SQVTM, CDR2 ANQGSEA. The CDR3 totals 16 residues. CDR3 region: CSVGKAGQVGNTEAFF. The CDR3 region has the DNA TGCAGCGTTGGAAAGGCAGGGCAGGTAGGGAACACTGAAGCTTTCTTT.

The chain joins TRBV10-3 to TRBJ2-7; 8 bases are shared with TRBD2. The CDR3 spans 14 residues. Looked up from germline, CDR1 is ENHRY and CDR2 is SYGVKD. With V trimmed by 10 bases and J by 7 bases, 15 bases remained unmatched. The DNA of the CDR3 is TGTGCCACCCGGGGGGGGGTTGGAGTGTGGGAGCAGTACTTC. Its protein is CATRGGVGVWEQYF.

This clone has just one count. This chain links TRBV23-1 with TRBJ2-7; D is perhaps TRBD2 (6 bases). TRBV23-1 is labeled an ORF, and its function is uncertain. The CDR3 has 16 amino acids. The germline V and J ends were trimmed by 5 bases and 2 bases, with 19 bases remaining between them. The CDR3 DNA sequence: TGCGCCAGCAGTGGGAAGCGGGCCTTAAACCCCTACGAGCAGTACTTC. Residues: CASSGKRALNPYEQYF.

The chain employs TRBV7-2 and TRBJ1-4; D remains unclear. The CDR3 runs to 17 residues. Germline assignment: CDR1 SGHTA and CDR2 FQGNSA. Trimming removed 5 bases at V and 14 bases at J, with 30 bases between. The CDR3 bases are TGTGCCAGCAGCCGTGGGTATCAGAGCGTAAGCTCCCAGAGCCTGTTTTTT. Translating it yields CASSRGYQSVSSQSLFF.

A few counts support this clone. The V call is TRBV2, the J call TRBJ2-7; D is possibly TRBD1 (6 bases). V lost 6 bases and J lost 6, with 18 bases in between. Germline V lookup: CDR1 SNHLY, CDR2 FYNNEI. CDR3 length: 14 residues. CDR3 loop: CASSRTRDTTEQYF. The CDR3 region has the DNA TGTGCCAGCAGCCGTACCCGGGACACCACCGAGCAGTACTTC. Looking up the rest from reference TRBV2 and TRBJ2-7 gives the full variable domain: EPEVTQTPSHQVTQMGQEVILRCVPISNHLYFYWYRQILGQKVEFLVSFYNNEISEKSEIFDDQFSVERPDGSNFTLKIRSTKLEDSAMYFCASSRTRDTTEQYFGPGTRLTVT.

The rearrangement links TRBV5-8 to TRBJ1-1; D is unresolved. The CDR3 extends over 9 amino acids. Germline V gene data show CDR1 as SGHTS and CDR2 as YDEGEE. The V end lost 5 bases, the J end lost 10 bases, and 6 bases lay between the germline ends. The CDR3 reads CASSSVAFF. As DNA, the CDR3 is TGTGCCAGCAGTAGCGTAGCTTTCTTT.

This chain uses TRBV11-2 with TRBJ1-2; 9 bases are a match to TRBD1. Losses at the gene ends were 3 bases for V and 4 bases for J; bases not matched to a gene: 6. The CDR3 consists of 15 residues. Germline CDR1 SGHAT, CDR2 FQNNGV. The CDR3 protein is CASSLEVGQGYGYTF. The CDR3 DNA reads TGTGCCAGCAGCTTGGAGGTGGGACAGGGCTATGGCTACACCTTC.

The chain couples TRBV9 to TRBJ1-2, with a weak D call TRBD1 (6 bases). CDR1 and CDR2 (germline): SGDLS, YYNGEE. Deletions cut 4 bases from V and 0 bases from J, with 13 bases between. The CDR3 runs to 15 residues. The CDR3 region is CASSSNRVPNYGYTF. The DNA of the CDR3 is TGTGCCAGCAGCTCGAACAGGGTTCCTAACTATGGCTACACCTTC. Full variable domain (rest looked up from reference TRBV9 and TRBJ1-2): DSGVTQTPKHLITATGQRVTLRCSPRSGDLSVYWYQQSLDQGLQFLIQYYNGEERAKGNILERFSAQQFPDLHSELNLSSLELGDSALYFCASSSNRVPNYGYTFGSGTRLTVV.

J is TRBJ2-7 and V is TRBV4-2, with 10 bases identical to TRBD2. This CDR3 contains 15 residues. CDR1 and CDR2 from the germline V gene are LGHNA and YNFKEQ. V shed 1 base, J shed 2 bases, and the junction held 2 bases outside the gene matches. CDR3 bases: TGTGCCAGCAGCCAAGGGCTAGCGGGAGCCTACGAGCAGTACTTC. This codes for CASSQGLAGAYEQYF.

Here the CDR3 DNA reads TGTGCCACTGTGACAGGGCTTTCCGGGACTGAAGCTTTCTTT. Amino acid sequence: CATVTGLSGTEAFF. The chain is built from TRBV2 and TRBJ1-1; 7 positions match TRBD1. V was clipped by 10 bases and J by 5 bases; unmatched bases: 13. The CDR3 is 14 amino acids. CDR1 SNHLY and CDR2 FYNNEI come from the germline V gene.

This chain connects TRBV5-1 to TRBJ2-3; possible D gene TRBD1, 6 bases. Per germline, CDR1 SGHRS and CDR2 YFSETQ. V lost 2 bases and J lost 3, with 7 bases in between. The CDR3 runs to 13 residues. The CDR3 nucleotides read TGCGCCAGCAGCTTCCAGGGGACAGATACGCAGTATTTT. Translation: CASSFQGTDTQYF.

This chain joins TRBV19 and TRBJ1-2, with 8 bases aligning to TRBD1. Per the germline V gene, CDR1 is LNHDA and CDR2 is SQIVND (reference sequence). The CDR3 consists of 16 residues. Trimming cost V 2 bases and J 6 bases; bases outside gene matches: 11. CDR3 coding DNA: TGTGCCAGTAGTATACAGGGCGGACAGGGAGAACATGGCTACACCTTC. Translating it yields CASSIQGGQGEHGYTF.

The V and J genes are TRBV6-4 and TRBJ2-7; no reliable D call. V was trimmed by 7 bases and J by 1 base, leaving 17 bases between them. The length of the CDR3 is 15 residues. Germline V gives CDR1 MRHNA, CDR2 SNTAGT. CDR3 amino acids: CASTKRRRRSYEQYF. CDR3 in DNA: TGTGCCAGCACTAAAAGGAGACGGAGATCCTACGAGCAGTACTTC.